These 11 T cell receptor beta chains were sequenced from one sample in a study of blood T cell repertoires in COVID-19 (dated by TCRdb to about 2020). The library was generated by the immunoSEQ multiplex PCR assay. The source is immuneACCESS, and TCRdb retained only in-frame sequences with V and J called. Part of the clones is not carried over; for the studies checked, unresolved V genes explain less than half of this, and the remainder is unexplained. This sample holds about 40,000 clones; around 85% were observed only once. Roughly 5.7% of the sample rests with the top ten. Specimen: peripheral blood. The receptor set was obtained from a man aged 50 or older with active COVID-19.

The V gene is TRBV5-1, the J gene TRBJ1-2; D is undetermined. The CDR3 covers 16 residues. V was trimmed by 0 bases and J by 4 bases, leaving 16 bases between them. Germline V gene lookup returns CDR1 SGHRS and CDR2 YFSETQ. CDR3 bases: TGCGCCAGCAGCTTGGGGGAGAACCGGATTCTCTATGGCTACACCTTC. It is translated as CASSLGENRILYGYTF.

The chain couples TRBV14 to TRBJ1-1; TRBD1 matches at 7 bases. The CDR3 spans 13 residues. The V segment lost 2 bases and the J segment 4 bases; nucleotides outside the gene matches: 1. The germline V gene has CDR1 SGHDN and CDR2 FVKESK. CDR3 DNA sequence: TGTGCCAGCAGCCAACAGGGGGGCACTGAAGCTTTCTTT. Protein sequence: CASSQQGGTEAFF.

The chain recombines TRBV2 with TRBJ2-2; no definite D call. Germline CDR1 SNHLY, CDR2 FYNNEI. This CDR3 region has 14 residues. V was clipped by 6 bases and J by 1 base, with 9 bases between them. For the CDR3, the DNA is TGTGCCAGCAGCGACCTAGAGAACACCGGGGAGCTGTTTTTT. As protein: CASSDLENTGELFF.

The J gene is TRBJ1-2, the V gene TRBV25-1; D is ambiguous. The CDR3 is 13 residues long. Trimming shortened V by 3 bases and J by 4 bases, and 9 bases separated the two germline ends. Germline V gene sequence: CDR1 MGHDK, CDR2 SYGVNS. The CDR3 sequence is CASSERASYGYTF. CDR3 coding DNA: TGTGCCAGCAGTGAGAGGGCCAGCTATGGCTACACCTTC.

The chain has TRBV3-1 (or the pseudogene TRBV3-2) and TRBJ2-7; D gene ambiguous. This CDR3 has 13 residues. CDR1 is LGHDT, CDR2 YNNKEL, per germline (reference sequence). The V end was cut by 4 bases, the J end by 0 bases, with 7 bases between. The CDR3 coding sequence is TGTGCCAGCAGCCTCCGGGTCTCCTACGAGCAGTACTTC. Translated, it gives CASSLRVSYEQYF.

The chain is built from TRBV2 and TRBJ2-5, with D maybe TRBD1 (5 bases). Per germline, CDR1 SNHLY and CDR2 FYNNEI. V was pared by 0 bases and J by 5 bases, with 16 bases between. The CDR3 has 16 amino acids. CDR3 residues: CASSEALGARTETQYF. CDR3 DNA sequence: TGTGCCAGCAGTGAAGCGCTTGGGGCTAGAACTGAGACCCAGTACTTC. The entire variable domain, with the rest obtained from reference TRBV2 and TRBJ2-5, is as follows: EPEVTQTPSHQVTQMGQEVILRCVPISNHLYFYWYRQILGQKVEFLVSFYNNEISEKSEIFDDQFSVERPDGSNFTLKIRSTKLEDSAMYFCASSEALGARTETQYFGPGTRLLVL.

This clone was seen more than once but under ten times. The rearrangement uses TRBV2 and TRBJ1-5; 7 bases agree with TRBD1. CDR1 SNHLY and CDR2 FYNNEI come from the germline V gene. The CDR3 consists of 13 residues. Trimming at V came to 4 bases and at J to 7 bases, leaving 4 bases not matched to a gene. CDR3 sequence reads: CASSVTGVQPQHF. The CDR3 DNA reads TGTGCCAGCAGTGTAACAGGGGTACAGCCCCAGCATTTT. The full variable domain, completed using reference TRBV2 and TRBJ1-5, is EPEVTQTPSHQVTQMGQEVILRCVPISNHLYFYWYRQILGQKVEFLVSFYNNEISEKSEIFDDQFSVERPDGSNFTLKIRSTKLEDSAMYFCASSVTGVQPQHFGDGTRLSIL.

The V gene is TRBV11-2, the J gene TRBJ2-5; 14 bases match TRBD2. Losses at the gene ends were 0 bases for V and 6 bases for J; bases not matched to a gene: 3. CDR3 length: 16 residues. Per germline, CDR1 SGHAT and CDR2 FQNNGV. For the CDR3, the DNA is TGTGCCAGCAGCTTAGATGGGACTAGCGGGGGACAGACCCAGTACTTC. Translating it yields CASSLDGTSGGQTQYF.

The chain recombines TRBV4-1 with TRBJ1-3; tentatively, D is TRBD1 (5 bases). The CDR3 is made up of 16 amino acids. CDR1 MGHRA and CDR2 YSYEKL come from the germline V gene. Between the trimmed V and J ends, which lost 0 bases and 4 bases, there was a span of 13 bases. The CDR3 region is CASSQEGRQSGNTIYF. CDR3 coding DNA: TGCGCCAGCAGCCAAGAGGGGCGGCAGTCCGGAAACACCATATATTTT.

This clone is deemed medium-sized (0.01 to 0.1%). The J gene is TRBJ1-5, the V gene TRBV29-1; possibly TRBD1 for D (5 bases). CDR3 length: 14 residues. V lost 7 bases and J lost 1, with 14 bases in between. Germline V CDR1 and CDR2: SQVTM, ANQGSEA. CDR3 nucleotide sequence: TGCAGCGCCTCAGGGCCGACCAGCAATCAGCCCCAGCATTTT. It encodes CSASGPTSNQPQHF.

The V gene is TRBV4-2, the J gene TRBJ2-5, with 7 bases matching TRBD2. There are 17 residues in the CDR3. J was trimmed by 2 bases and V by 1 base; bases with no gene match: 10. The germline V gene has CDR1 LGHNA and CDR2 YNFKEQ. CDR3 sequence reads: CASSQGVGGGPQETQYF. As DNA, the CDR3 is TGTGCCAGCAGCCAAGGTGTGGGGGGAGGGCCGCAAGAGACCCAGTACTTC.